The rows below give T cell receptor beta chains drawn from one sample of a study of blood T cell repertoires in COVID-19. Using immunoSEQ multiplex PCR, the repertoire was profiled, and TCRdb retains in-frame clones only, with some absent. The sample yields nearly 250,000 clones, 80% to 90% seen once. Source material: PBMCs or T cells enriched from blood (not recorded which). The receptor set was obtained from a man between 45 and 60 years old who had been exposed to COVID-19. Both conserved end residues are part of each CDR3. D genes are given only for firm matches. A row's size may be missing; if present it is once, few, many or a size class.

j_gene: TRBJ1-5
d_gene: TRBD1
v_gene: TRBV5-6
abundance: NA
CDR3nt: TGTGCCAGCAGCCACGGACAGGATCAGCCCCAGCATTTT
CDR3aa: CASSHGQDQPQHF

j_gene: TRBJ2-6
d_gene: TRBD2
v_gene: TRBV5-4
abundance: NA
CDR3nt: TGTGCCTCCAGCGCGGGGGGCGCACCAGGGGCCAACGTCCTGACTTTC
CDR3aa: CASSAGGAPGANVLTF

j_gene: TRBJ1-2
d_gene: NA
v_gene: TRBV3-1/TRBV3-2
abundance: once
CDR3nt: TGTGCCAGCAGCGCAACTAGGGGGGGGCGGGGCTACACCTTC
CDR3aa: CASSATRGGRGYTF

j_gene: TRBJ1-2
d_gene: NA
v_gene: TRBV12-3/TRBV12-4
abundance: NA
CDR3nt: TGTGCCAGCAGCACCAGGGTGGTGGGAGGCTACACCTTC
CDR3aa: CASSTRVVGGYTF

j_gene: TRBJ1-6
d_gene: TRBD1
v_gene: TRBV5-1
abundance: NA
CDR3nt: TGCGCCAGCAGCACGGGACAGGGAGATGGTGGTCCCCTCCACTTT
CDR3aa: CASSTGQGDGGPLHF

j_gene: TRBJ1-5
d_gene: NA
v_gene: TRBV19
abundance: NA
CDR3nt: TGTGCCAGTAGTATTTCTTATCAGCCCCAGCATTTT
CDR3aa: CASSISYQPQHF

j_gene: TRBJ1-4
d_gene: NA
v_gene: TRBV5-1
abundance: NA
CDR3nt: TGCGCCAGCAGCCTTGGCCCCCAACGGGGAGCTAATGAAAAACTGTTTTTT
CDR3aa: CASSLGPQRGANEKLFF

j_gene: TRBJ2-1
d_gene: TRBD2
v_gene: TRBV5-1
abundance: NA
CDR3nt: TGCGCCAGCAGGGTGGGACTAGCGGAACGCAATGAGCAGTTCTTC
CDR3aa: CASRVGLAERNEQFF

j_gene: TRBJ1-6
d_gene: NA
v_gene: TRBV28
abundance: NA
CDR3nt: TGTGCCAGCAGCGGTCGCTTCAACAGCAGCTCCTATAATTCACCCCTCCACTTT
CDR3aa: CASSGRFNSSSYNSPLHF

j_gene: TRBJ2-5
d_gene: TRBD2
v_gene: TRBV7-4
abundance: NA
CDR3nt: TGTGCCAGCAGCTTACGCCGCGGGACTAGCGGGCGCCAAGAGACCCAGTACTTC
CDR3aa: CASSLRRGTSGRQETQYF

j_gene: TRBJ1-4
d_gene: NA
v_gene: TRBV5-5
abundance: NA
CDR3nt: TGTGCCAGCAGCTTTTTGAGGTTAGACGGGAATGAAAAACTGTTTTTT
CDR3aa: CASSFLRLDGNEKLFF

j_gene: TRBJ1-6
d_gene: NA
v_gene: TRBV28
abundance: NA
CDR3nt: TGTGCCAGCAGTTTCGGACAGCAAGCACCCCTCCACTTT
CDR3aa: CASSFGQQAPLHF

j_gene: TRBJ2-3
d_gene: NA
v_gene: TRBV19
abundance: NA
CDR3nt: TGTGCCAGTAGTATACCCCGGGGTTGGGGCACAGATACGCAGTATTTT
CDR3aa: CASSIPRGWGTDTQYF

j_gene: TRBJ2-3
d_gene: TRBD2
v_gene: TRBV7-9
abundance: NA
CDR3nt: TGTGCCAGCAGCTTAGGAGCTAGCGGGGGGCCCGGGGGCACAGATACGCAGTATTTT
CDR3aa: CASSLGASGGPGGTDTQYF

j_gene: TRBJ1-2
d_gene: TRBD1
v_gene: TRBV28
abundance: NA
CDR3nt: TGTGCCAGCAGTTTATGGGGACAGAGATATGGCTACACCTTC
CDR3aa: CASSLWGQRYGYTF

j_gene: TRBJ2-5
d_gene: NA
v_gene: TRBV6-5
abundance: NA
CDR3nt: TGTGCCAGCAGTTACTCGGGGGGGACCCAGTACTTC
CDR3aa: CASSYSGGTQYF

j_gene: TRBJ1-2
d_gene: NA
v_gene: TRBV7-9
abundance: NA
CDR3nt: TGTGCCAGCAGGGAATGGGGGGGCAAAGAGGACTATGGCTACACCTTC
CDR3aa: CASREWGGKEDYGYTF

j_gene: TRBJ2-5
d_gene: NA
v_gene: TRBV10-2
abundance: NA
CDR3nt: TGCGCCAGCAGTGTTCTTAGGAGACAAGAGACCCAGTACTTC
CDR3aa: CASSVLRRQETQYF

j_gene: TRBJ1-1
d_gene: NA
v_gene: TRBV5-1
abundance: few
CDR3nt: TGCGCCAGCAGCTTGGCCCCAGTAGCGGGGAACACTGAAGCTTTCTTT
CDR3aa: CASSLAPVAGNTEAFF

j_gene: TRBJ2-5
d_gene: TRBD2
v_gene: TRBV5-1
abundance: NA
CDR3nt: TGCGCCAGCAGCTTGGGGGCGGGAGGGCCACAAGAGACCCAGTACTTC
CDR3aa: CASSLGAGGPQETQYF

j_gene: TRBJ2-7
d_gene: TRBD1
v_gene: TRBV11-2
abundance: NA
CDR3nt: TGTGCCAGCAGCTTAAAAGGACAGGGTTACGAGCAGTACTTC
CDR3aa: CASSLKGQGYEQYF

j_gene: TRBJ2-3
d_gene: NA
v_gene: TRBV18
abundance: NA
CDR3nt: TGTGCCAGCTCACCACGATCGGGAAGCACAGATACGCAGTATTTT
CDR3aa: CASSPRSGSTDTQYF

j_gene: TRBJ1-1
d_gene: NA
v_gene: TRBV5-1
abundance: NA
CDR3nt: TGCGCCAGCACCCAAGGACAACCGAACACTGAAGCTTTCTTT
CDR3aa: CASTQGQPNTEAFF

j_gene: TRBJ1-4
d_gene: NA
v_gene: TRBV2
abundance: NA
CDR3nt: TGTGCCAGCTGCGGGTACGGGGTTGAAAAACTGTTTTTT
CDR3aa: CASCGYGVEKLFF

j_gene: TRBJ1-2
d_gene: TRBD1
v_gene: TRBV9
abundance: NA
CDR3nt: TGTGCCAGCAGCGTAAGACAGGGGGTAAACTATGGCTACACCTTC
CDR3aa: CASSVRQGVNYGYTF

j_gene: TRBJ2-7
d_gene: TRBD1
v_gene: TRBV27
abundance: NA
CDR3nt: TGTGCCAGCACAAACCTAAAGGGGACAGGCTACGAGCAGTACTTC
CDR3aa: CASTNLKGTGYEQYF

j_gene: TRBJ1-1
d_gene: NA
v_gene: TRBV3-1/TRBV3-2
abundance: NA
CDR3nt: TGTGCCAGCAGCCTGGTAGGGGCGAACACTGAAGCTTTCTTT
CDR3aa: CASSLVGANTEAFF

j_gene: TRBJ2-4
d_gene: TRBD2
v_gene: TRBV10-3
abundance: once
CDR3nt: TGTGCCATCAGTGATTTAGCGGGAGTGGCAAACATTCAGTACTTC
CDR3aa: CAISDLAGVANIQYF

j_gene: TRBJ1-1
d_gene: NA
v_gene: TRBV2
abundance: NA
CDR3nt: TGTGCCAGCAGCCAGGGGAGCGGCACTGAAGCTTTCTTT
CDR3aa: CASSQGSGTEAFF

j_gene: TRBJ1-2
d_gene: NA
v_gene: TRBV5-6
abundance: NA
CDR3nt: TGTGCCAGCAGCTCGACACTTTCCTATGGCTACACCTTC
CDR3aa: CASSSTLSYGYTF

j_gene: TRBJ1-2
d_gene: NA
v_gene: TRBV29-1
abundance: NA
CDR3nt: TGCAGCGTTGTAATGAGTGGACAGCACTATGGCTACACCTTC
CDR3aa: CSVVMSGQHYGYTF

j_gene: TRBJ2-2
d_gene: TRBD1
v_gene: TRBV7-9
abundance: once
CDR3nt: TGTGCCAGCAGCTTAGAATTCGGACAGGGGGCCACCGGGGAGCTGTTTTTT
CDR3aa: CASSLEFGQGATGELFF

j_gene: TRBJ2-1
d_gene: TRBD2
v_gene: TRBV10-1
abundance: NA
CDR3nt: TGCGCCAGCACTGGGACTAGTGGCAATGAGCAGTTCTTC
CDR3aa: CASTGTSGNEQFF

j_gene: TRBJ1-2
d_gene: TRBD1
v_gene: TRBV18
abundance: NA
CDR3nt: TGTGCCAGCTCACCGACAGGGAATTATGGCTACACCTTC
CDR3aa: CASSPTGNYGYTF